One sample yielded the 4 T cell receptor beta chains listed below, sequenced in a study of OX40 agonist ivuxolimab in advanced cancers. Generated by immunoSEQ multiplex PCR, the TCRdb table keeps only in-frame clones and is missing some. The sample comprises approximately 66,000 clones, more than 85% of which are singletons, and about 1.2% rests with the top ten. Specimen: CD4+ or CD8+ T cells sorted from blood, collected in a trial of the OX40 agonist ivuxolimab. The receptor source for this set is an adult with an advanced solid tumor such as melanoma, head and neck, liver or kidney cancer.

This chain uses TRBV18 with TRBJ1-3, with D possibly TRBD1 on 5 matching bases. The CDR3 is made up of 18 amino acids. Between the trimmed V and J ends, which lost 3 bases and 1 base, there was a span of 19 bases. Germline V gene sequence: CDR1 KGHSH, CDR2 LQKENI. The CDR3 region is CASSPVKGPRSSGNTIYF. CDR3 DNA: TGTGCCAGCTCACCCGTAAAGGGGCCGCGGAGTTCTGGAAACACCATATATTTT.

The V and J genes are TRBV7-8 and TRBJ2-7; D uncertain. The germline gives CDR1 SGHVS, CDR2 FQNEAQ. Trimming stripped 4 bases from V and 4 bases from J, with 8 bases between. The CDR3 length is 12 residues. The CDR3 here is CASSYTGYEQYF. CDR3 DNA sequence: TGTGCCAGCAGCTACACCGGTTACGAGCAGTACTTC.

This chain uses TRBV19 with TRBJ2-3; the match to TRBD2 covers 13 bases. The CDR3 totals 17 residues. Germline-derived CDR1 and CDR2 are LNHDA and SQIVND (reference sequence). V was clipped by 4 bases and J by 0 bases; unmatched bases: 4. The CDR3 region has the DNA TGTGCCAGTAGTAGAAGACTAGCGGGAGGCAGCACAGATACGCAGTATTTT. This codes for CASSRRLAGGSTDTQYF.

The genes are TRBV12-5 and TRBJ2-7; 9 nucleotides align to TRBD1. The V gene end was trimmed by 6 bases and the J gene end by 0 bases; junction bases not matched to a gene: 6. Germline V gene data show CDR1 as LGHNT and CDR2 as FRNRAP. This CDR3 has 15 residues. The DNA for the CDR3 is TGTGCTAGTGGCCTCGGGACAGGGAGCTCCTACGAGCAGTACTTC. This encodes CASGLGTGSSYEQYF.